This TCR beta chain is drawn from a study of Ad26.COV2.S vaccination and SARS-CoV-2 variants (dated by TCRdb to 2020 to 2023). Concerning the study at large: Donors in the vaccine arm were drawn from COV1001, a multicentre, randomized, double-blind, placebo-controlled phase I-IIa trial testing Ad26.COV2.S in healthy adults. The specificity and breadth of SARS-CoV-2-reactive T cell receptors after Ad26.COV2.S vaccination were assessed by TCRbeta repertoire sequencing. Trial participants were randomized into five groups of five: low-dose or high-dose Ad26.COV2.S given once or twice, or placebo on both occasions. Ad26.COV2.S was administered intramuscularly at a dose of 5x10^10 or 1x10^11 viral particles, either as one shot or as two shots given 56 days apart. The TCR-sequenced set comprised approximately 30 samples: some 20 Ad26.COV2.S vaccine recipients, 5 placebo recipients and 8 SARS-CoV-2 convalescent individuals. Blinding of investigators to trial group allocation was maintained during experiments and outcome assessment.

This specimen's treatment or condition label, interpreted: around 19 received Ad26.COV2.S at low or high dose, single or two shots; about 5 received placebo; per-sample allocation not given. For vaccine and placebo recipients, repertoires were sequenced using samples collected on day 63 after the first injection. Between 29 July and 7 August 2020, Cohort 1b enrolled 25 adults aged 18-55 years at one site in Boston, USA. Ad26.COV2.S consisted of a replication-incompetent adenovirus type 26 vector by which a prefusion-stabilized SARS-CoV-2 spike protein from the original Wuhan strain was expressed. Beyond this particular receptor, the publication reports: The study was not powered to compare responses between vaccine doses or regimens. After vaccination, substantial breadth of spike-specific CD8+ and CD4+ T cell responses was reported. Vaccine and placebo recipients had similar non-spike TCR breadth, a finding consistent with the vaccine containing only spike. Ad26.COV2.S recipients had higher spike-specific TCR breadth than placebo recipients (P = 0.0014). According to the authors, total T cell responses may have been underestimated by the TCR breadth and depth analyses.

The immunoSEQ Assay was the method used to sequence TCRbeta CDR3 regions. After extraction, genomic DNA underwent amplification by bias-controlled multiplex PCR, followed by high-throughput sequencing. The authors' analysis ran thus. Collapsing and filtering of sequences were performed to quantify the absolute abundance of each unique TCRbeta CDR3 region. T cell fraction was estimated by normalizing TCRbeta template counts to usable DNA, with usable DNA measured through amplification of reference genes found in all nucleated cells. Repertoire TCRs were annotated as SARS-CoV-2-specific when V gene, CDR3 amino acid sequence and J gene were exactly matched to a known reactive TCR set. The reference SARS-CoV-2 TCR set came from MIRA and was filtered for enrichment in COVID-19-positive ImmuneCODE repertoires, removing public or cross-reactive TCRs. Drawing on the MIRA antigens, annotated TCRs were analysed further at the level of specific ORF or position within ORF. Breadth was defined as the number of annotated unique rearrangements divided by the total number of unique productive rearrangements, and depth was defined as the summed frequency of the annotated unique rearrangements. Two-sided Wilcoxon rank-sum tests were applied when comparing TCR breadth between groups. The table was pulled from immuneACCESS by TCRdb, which kept in-frame rearrangements only. Such tables lose some clones; where checked, under half of the loss comes from unresolved V genes, and the rest has no known cause. V and J calls and clone size are as listed in that table; D and trimming were resolved from the DNA. Across this sample there are about 420,000 clones, with over 75% seen only once. The ten biggest clones cover around 3.6% of the sample.

Concerning this clone: The antigen it binds to is not known. No per-base quality is available; no much larger clone lies one base away.

V is cut by 1 base and J by 2 bases, and the space between the germline ends is 13 bases. Inclusive of the bounding cysteine and phenylalanine, the CDR3 is 16 residues long. The kept DNA is CDR3 alone, 48 bases in frame from the first base. CDR1 and CDR2 are read off the germline V gene (reference sequence) as SEHNR and FQNEAQ. The source material was peripheral blood, sampled in a trial of Ad26.COV2.S vaccine versus placebo. This sequence uses TRBV7-9 and TRBJ2-3, with TRBD1 perhaps the D gene, on 5 matching bases. The receptor's source is a person between 18 and 65 years old who received the Ad26.COV2.S COVID-19 vaccine or a placebo. The DNA sequence is as follows: TGTGCCAGCAGCTTAGGCGTAGGGGTCATCACAGATACGCAGTATTTT. Its translation reads: CASSLGVGVITDTQYF.